This record covers a single T cell receptor beta chain. The antigen it recognizes is unknown. Per-nucleotide qualities are absent, and no much larger clonotype sits a single base away. The CDR3 regions of human TCRbeta chains were subjected to immunosequencing. For the original study's pipeline: Repertoire TCRs were checked for matches against a reference library of SARS-CoV-2-specific TCRs that had been generated using the MIRA antigen-specificity platform. Breadth was defined as the fraction of unique TCRs that were SARS-CoV-2-associated. Depth was defined as the fraction of total T cells that were SARS-CoV-2-associated. Using the MIRA data, each spike-specific TCR was assigned both to the spike region to which the TCR was reactive and to a CD4 or CD8 class. Log10-transformed breadth and depth values were compared by one-way ANOVA with Sidak's multiple comparisons tests. TCRdb carries this immuneACCESS record with in-frame sequences only. Its versions omit some clonotypes, under half of them owing to an unresolved V gene in the studies checked, with the rest unexplained. The V and J calls and clone size are taken from that table; D and trimming were inferred from the DNA. This sample is represented by 130,000 to 150,000 clones; approximately 90% of them were singletons. The ten top clones hold under 2% of the sample.

The sample originates from a study of T cell responses to AZD1222 COVID-19 vaccine (dated by TCRdb to the early 2020s). With respect to the entire study: TCR sequencing was performed for 230 to 250 trial participants, of whom 200 to 210 were given two doses of AZD1222 and approximately 25 were given two doses of MenACWY control vaccine. Enrollment into the trials was organized by age into subgroups of 18-55, 56-69 and 70-plus years, and those subgroups contained roughly 160, 29 and 62 TCR-sequenced participants, respectively. Results the study describes overall, beyond this receptor: Because no samples from the day 14 peak response were available, repertoires could be characterized only after the peak T cell response. Only six or seven AZD1222 recipients were SARS-CoV-2 seropositive at baseline, limiting conclusions about previously exposed vaccinees. Vaccine-associated CD4 TCRs spanned the whole spike protein, with dominant responses in regions 160-218 and 743-854. Most participants were white British and females outnumbered males, and the authors suggested that clonal diversity may have been underestimated. The 56-69-year group was small, and its depth increase did not reach significance, likely because of low power. Nearly half of unique spike-specific TCRs reportedly recognized epitopes outside regions mutated in the B.1.351 and B.1.1.7 variants. After two AZD1222 doses, both the breadth and the depth of spike-specific TCRs were significantly higher than at day 0 and than in MenACWY recipients.

What this sample's time point label stands for: about 28 days (+/-7) after the second vaccine dose. AZD1222 recipients with second doses at about 4 weeks or about 12 weeks were pooled, because spike-specific TCR depth and breadth did not differ between schedules. The vaccinee samples were drawn from two UK trials, COV001 and COV002, one of which was a single-blind randomized controlled phase 2/3 trial testing AZD1222 (ChAdOx1 nCoV-19) in healthy adults. Trial participant PBMC samples were collected at day 0 and day 28 after the second dose for TCRbeta chain sequencing. This sequence originates from an adult who received the AZD1222 COVID-19 vaccine. The starting material was peripheral blood, obtained 28 days after the second AZD1222 dose.

The sequence in DNA is TGCGCCAGCAGCACAGGGAGGATGAACACTGAAGCTTTCTTT. Translated, it reads CASSTGRMNTEAFF. The sequence is built from TRBV5-1 and TRBJ1-1, with a weak D call of TRBD1 (6 bases match). V and J lose 4 bases and 0 bases, and a span of 10 bases separates them. CDR1 and CDR2 (SGHRS, YFSETQ) derive from the germline V gene. There are 14 amino acids in the CDR3, from cysteine to phenylalanine inclusive. Of all the DNA, just the CDR3 is kept, 42 bases in frame from base 1.